Following are 3 T cell receptor beta chains from one sample sequenced in a study of shared clonotypes between healthy human individuals. Here immunoSEQ multiplex PCR was the method, and the copy in TCRdb shows in-frame clones only, minus some. The sample carries about 1 million clones, roughly 70% recorded once. Sequencing was done on a sample of memory CD4+ T cells sorted from blood. Regarding subset: CD45RA-negative fraction. These TCRs come from a young man in good health.

Here the CDR3 reads CASSEGQFTDTQYF. CDR3 bases: TGCGCCAGCAGCGAGGGACAGTTCACAGATACGCAGTATTTT. V usage is TRBV5-1 and J usage is TRBJ2-3; 7 bases agree with TRBD1. The junction had 4 bases not matched to a gene; V was cut back by 4 bases and J by 2 bases. CDR3 length: 14 residues. Germline-derived CDR1 and CDR2 are SGHRS and YFSETQ.

The chain carries TRBV4-1 and TRBJ2-5; D gene uncertain. V was shortened by 0 bases and J by 11 bases, with 13 bases between the two germline ends. The germline CDR1 and CDR2 sequences are MGHRA and YSYEKL. This CDR3 spans 13 amino acids. The CDR3 here is CASSQEGPHGQYF. DNA for the CDR3: TGCGCCAGCAGCCAAGAGGGCCCACACGGGCAGTACTTC.

The rearrangement uses TRBV11-2 and TRBJ1-2; 8 bases are shared with TRBD1. Trimming at V came to 5 bases and at J to 5 bases, leaving 4 bases not matched to a gene. The CDR3 has 13 residues. Germline V gene lookup returns CDR1 SGHAT and CDR2 FQNNGV. The CDR3 nucleotides are TGTGCCAGCAGCGCGCAGGGGGCGTATGGCTACACCTTC. Its protein is CASSAQGAYGYTF.